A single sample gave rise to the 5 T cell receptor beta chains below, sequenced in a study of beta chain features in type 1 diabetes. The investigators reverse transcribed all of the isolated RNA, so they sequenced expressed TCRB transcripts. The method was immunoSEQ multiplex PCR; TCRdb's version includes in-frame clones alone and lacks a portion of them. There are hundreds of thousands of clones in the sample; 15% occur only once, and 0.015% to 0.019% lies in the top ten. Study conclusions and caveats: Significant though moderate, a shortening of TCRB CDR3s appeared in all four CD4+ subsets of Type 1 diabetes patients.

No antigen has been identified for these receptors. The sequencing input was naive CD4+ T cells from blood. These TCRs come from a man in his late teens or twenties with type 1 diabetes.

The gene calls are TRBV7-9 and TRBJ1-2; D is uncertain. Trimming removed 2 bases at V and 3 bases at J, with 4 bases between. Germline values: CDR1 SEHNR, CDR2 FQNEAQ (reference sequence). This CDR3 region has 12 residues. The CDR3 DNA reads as TGTGCCAGCAGCTTACAGGACTATGGCTACACCTTC. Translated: CASSLQDYGYTF.

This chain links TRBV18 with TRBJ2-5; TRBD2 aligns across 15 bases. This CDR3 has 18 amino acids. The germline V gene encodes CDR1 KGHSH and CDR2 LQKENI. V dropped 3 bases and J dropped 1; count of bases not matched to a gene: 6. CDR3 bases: TGTGCCAGCTCACCGACGGGACTAGCGGGGGGACGCCAAGAGACCCAGTACTTC. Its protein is CASSPTGLAGGRQETQYF.

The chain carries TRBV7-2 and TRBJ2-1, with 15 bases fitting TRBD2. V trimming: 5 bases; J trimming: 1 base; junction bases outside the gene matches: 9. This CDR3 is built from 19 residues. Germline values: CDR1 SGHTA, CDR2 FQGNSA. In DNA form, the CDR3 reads TGTGCCAGCAGCCGATGGACTAGCGGGGGGGCCAGGTCCTACAATGAGCAGTTCTTC. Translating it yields CASSRWTSGGARSYNEQFF.

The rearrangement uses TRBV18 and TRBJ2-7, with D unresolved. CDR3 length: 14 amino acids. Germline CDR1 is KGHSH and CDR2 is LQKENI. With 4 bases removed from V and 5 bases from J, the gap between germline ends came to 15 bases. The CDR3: CASSRLKRSHEQYF. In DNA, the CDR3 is TGTGCCAGCTCACGGTTGAAGAGGTCCCACGAGCAGTACTTC.

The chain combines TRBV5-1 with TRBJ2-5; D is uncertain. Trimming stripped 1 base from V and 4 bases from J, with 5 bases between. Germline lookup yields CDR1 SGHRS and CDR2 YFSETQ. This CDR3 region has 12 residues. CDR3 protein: CASSLPGETQYF. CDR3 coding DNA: TGCGCCAGCAGCTTGCCGGGAGAGACCCAGTACTTC.